The 18 T cell receptor beta chains presented below share a single source sample, sequenced in a study of T cells in localized non-small cell lung cancer. Assay: immunoSEQ multiplex PCR; the TCRdb copy retains only in-frame clones and omits some. The sample yields tens of thousands of clones, around 82% seen once. The sequencing used PBMCs, collected before any cancer treatment. These receptors originate from a man aged 35 to 69 with stage II lung adenocarcinoma.

The chain links TRBV29-1 to TRBJ2-5; D assignment may be TRBD1 or TRBD2 (5 bases each). Germline V gene lookup returns CDR1 SQVTM and CDR2 ANQGSEA. V shed 3 bases and J shed 0 bases, with 20 bases lying between them. The CDR3 runs 17 residues. This chain's CDR3 is CSVDKVGDPSYQETQYF. The CDR3, as DNA: TGCAGCGTTGATAAGGTCGGGGACCCCTCGTACCAAGAGACCCAGTACTTC.

The count of this clone is one. The V and J genes are TRBV19 and TRBJ2-7; TRBD1 matches 7 bases. The length of the CDR3 is 13 residues. Germline CDR1 reads LNHDA; CDR2 reads SQIVND (reference sequence). The V gene end was trimmed by 3 bases and the J gene end by 7 bases; junction bases not matched to a gene: 6. Written as DNA, the CDR3 is TGTGCCAGTAGTATGGGACAGTCCAAAGAGCAGTACTTC. As protein: CASSMGQSKEQYF.

This chain links TRBV6-5 with TRBJ2-1; D perhaps matches TRBD2 (6 bases). The CDR3 contains 15 residues. V lost 5 bases, J lost 0 bases, and 11 bases lay in between. Germline CDR1 and CDR2: MNHEY and SVGAGI. CDR3 coding DNA: TGTGCCAGCAGTAACGTGGGACTCTCCTACAATGAGCAGTTCTTC. Amino acid sequence: CASSNVGLSYNEQFF.

The chain recombines TRBV18 with TRBJ2-2; D is ambiguous. Germline assignment: CDR1 KGHSH and CDR2 LQKENI. V lost 2 bases to trimming and J lost 2 bases, with 9 bases between them. The CDR3 contains 15 residues. CDR3 sequence reads: CASSPFSTNTGELFF. The CDR3 region has the DNA TGTGCCAGCTCACCATTCTCTACTAACACCGGGGAGCTGTTTTTT.

This clone was detected only a few times. V usage is TRBV6-6 and J usage is TRBJ2-1; possible D gene TRBD2, 6 bases. V gave up 6 bases and J gave up 5 bases, with 17 bases separating them. In germline, CDR1 is MNHNY, CDR2 SVGAGI (reference sequence). The CDR3 length is 15 residues. The CDR3 DNA follows: TGTGCCAGCAGCGTGTGGAGGGGTACCCACAATGAGCAGTTCTTC. This sequence encodes CASSVWRGTHNEQFF.

V and J are TRBV18 and TRBJ2-1; the match to TRBD2 covers 11 bases. Unmatched junction bases numbered 4, after V lost 6 bases and J lost 6 bases. CDR1 and CDR2 from the germline V gene are KGHSH and LQKENI. The CDR3 loop spans 14 amino acids. The chain's CDR3 is CASSVGTSGNEQFF. The CDR3 DNA reads TGTGCCAGCTCGGTAGGGACTAGCGGCAATGAGCAGTTCTTC.

The V and J genes are TRBV11-1 and TRBJ1-1; 7 nucleotides line up with TRBD1. Germline V gene lookup returns CDR1 SGHAT and CDR2 FQDESV (reference sequence). Trimming cost V 5 bases and J 7 bases; bases outside gene matches: 10. CDR3 size: 14 residues. CDR3 DNA: TGTGCCAGCAGCGCTCTGGGACAGATTTTTGAAGCTTTCTTT. This sequence encodes CASSALGQIFEAFF.

The chain has TRBV27 and TRBJ2-5, with D possibly being TRBD1 (5 bases). The ends were cut back, 7 bases at V and 1 base at J, with 13 bases in the middle. The CDR3 runs to 14 residues. The germline V gene encodes CDR1 MNHEY and CDR2 SMNVEV (reference sequence). CDR3 loop: CASTALGAQETQYF. Here the CDR3 DNA reads TGTGCCAGCACCGCCCTAGGGGCCCAAGAGACCCAGTACTTC.

This clone showed up just a few times. The V gene is TRBV6-5, the J gene TRBJ1-6; tentative D call: TRBD1 (5 bases). Looked up from germline, CDR1 is MNHEY and CDR2 is SVGAGI. The CDR3 loop spans 15 amino acids. The V end lost 0 bases, the J end lost 10 bases, and 13 bases lay between the germline ends. The CDR3, as DNA: TGTGCCAGCAGTTACTCCGGAGGGGCTAACTCACCCCTCCACTTT. Translating it yields CASSYSGGANSPLHF.

CDR3 sequence: CASSFGTGELFF. CDR3 bases: TGTGCCAGCAGCTTTGGAACCGGGGAGCTGTTTTTT. The rearrangement links TRBV5-4 to TRBJ2-2; D is ambiguous. Trimming pared 2 bases from V and 5 bases from J, leaving 4 bases between. CDR1 is SGHNT, CDR2 YYREEE, per germline (reference sequence). The CDR3 loop spans 12 amino acids.

V gene TRBV11-2 combines with J gene TRBJ2-3; 9 nucleotides align to TRBD1. The germline CDR1 and CDR2 sequences are SGHAT and FQNNGV. Trimming cost V 2 bases and J 9 bases; bases outside gene matches: 6. The CDR3 extends over 14 amino acids. For the CDR3, the DNA is TGTGCCAGCAGCTTAAGGACAGGGGAGATCACGCAGTATTTT. Its translation: CASSLRTGEITQYF. Combining the CDR3 with reference TRBV11-2 and TRBJ2-3 gives the whole variable domain EAGVAQSPRYKIIEKRQSVAFWCNPISGHATLYWYQQILGQGPKLLIQFQNNGVVDDSQLPKDRFSAERLKGVDSTLKIQPAKLEDSAVYLCASSLRTGEITQYFGPGTRLTVL.

The rearrangement joins TRBV6-1 to TRBJ2-7; D perhaps matches TRBD1 (5 bases). Germline loops: CDR1 MNHNS, CDR2 SASEGT. The CDR3 extends over 16 amino acids. Trimming removed 0 bases at V and 4 bases at J, with 16 bases between. In DNA, the CDR3 is TGTGCCAGCAGTGAAGCGGCAGGGATTTCCCTTTACGAGCAGTACTTC. As protein: CASSEAAGISLYEQYF.

The V gene is TRBV2, the J gene TRBJ2-4; 7 bases agree with TRBD2. The germline V gene has CDR1 SNHLY and CDR2 FYNNEI. The CDR3 has 13 amino acids. V shed 6 bases, J shed 8 bases, and the junction held 7 bases outside the gene matches. This CDR3 is CASREGGEYIQYF. CDR3 DNA sequence: TGTGCCAGCAGGGAGGGAGGGGAGTACATTCAGTACTTC.

This chain uses TRBV12-5 with TRBJ2-1; 13 positions match TRBD2. CDR1 is LGHNT, CDR2 FRNRAP, per germline. The J segment lost 6 bases and the V segment lost 5 bases, leaving 1 base of the junction unmatched. The CDR3 has 14 amino acids. The CDR3 protein is CASGRLAGGNEQFF. CDR3 in DNA: TGTGCTAGTGGTCGACTAGCGGGAGGCAATGAGCAGTTCTTC.

The chain employs TRBV11-2 and TRBJ2-7; the D is unclear. Germline CDR1 is SGHAT and CDR2 is FQNNGV. The CDR3 is 14 residues long. V shed 6 bases and J shed 0 bases, with 12 bases lying between them. The CDR3 region is CASSPGLSSYEQYF. The CDR3 DNA follows: TGTGCCAGCAGTCCCGGTCTGAGCTCCTACGAGCAGTACTTC.

The CDR3 reads CASGPPSDGELFF. For the CDR3, the DNA is TGTGCTAGTGGCCCCCCTAGCGACGGGGAGCTGTTTTTT. This rearrangement joins TRBV12-5 to TRBJ2-2; weak D call: TRBD2 (6 bases). Trimming pared 6 bases from V and 7 bases from J, leaving 12 bases between. The CDR3 runs 13 residues. The germline gives CDR1 LGHNT, CDR2 FRNRAP.

The rearrangement links TRBV29-1 to TRBJ2-7; D is possibly TRBD1 (6 bases). V was cut by 0 bases and J by 2 bases, with 8 bases left in between. Germline CDR1 reads SQVTM; CDR2 reads ANQGSEA. The CDR3 is 13 residues long. Here the CDR3 reads CSVEDGTTYEQYF. CDR3 DNA: TGCAGCGTTGAAGACGGGACAACCTACGAGCAGTACTTC.

The chain joins TRBV5-3 to TRBJ1-5, with 11 bases lining up with TRBD1. TRBV5-3 is assigned to the ORF class and has an uncertain function. Trimming at V came to 3 bases and at J to 2 bases, leaving 13 bases not matched to a gene. This CDR3 spans 19 amino acids. CDR3 amino acids: CARSSANRTGGRGNQPQHF. CDR3 in DNA: TGTGCCAGAAGCTCAGCAAATCGGACAGGGGGCCGGGGCAATCAGCCCCAGCATTTT.